This note documents a single T cell receptor (beta chain) sequence. The sample comes from a study of shared clonotypes between healthy human individuals. Trimming took off 6 bases at V and 3 bases at J, with 8 bases between the two ends. Germline V gives CDR1 KGHSH, CDR2 LQKENI. This CDR3 is built from 13 residues. TCRdb's table, derived via immunoSEQ multiplex PCR, lists solely in-frame clones and lacks some. The repertoire holds about 460,000 clones, roughly four fifths seen once, with approximately 12% in the top ten. Caucasian adults residing in Nashville, Tennessee made up all the donors. The J gene is TRBJ1-4, the V gene TRBV18; D is unclear. The receptor's source is a woman in her forties in good health. Some clones in this sample may be carry-over from other donors' samples. Sequencing input: PBMCs. CDR3 region: CASSPNPNEKLFF. The CDR3 nucleotides read TGTGCCAGCTCGCCGAACCCTAATGAAAAACTGTTTTTT.